Shown below are 14 T cell receptor beta chains from a single sample sequenced in a study of blood T cell repertoires in COVID-19 (dated by TCRdb to about 2020). To prepare the library, the immunoSEQ multiplex PCR assay was applied. TCRdb mirrors the immuneACCESS table, restricted to in-frame sequences. Some clones are absent from its copies; in checked studies, under half trace to an unresolved V gene, and the reason for the others is unknown. In all, the sample holds 250,000 to 350,000 clones, and around nine tenths of those were seen once. 0.94% of the sample comes from the top ten. Input material: peripheral blood. These receptors all come from a woman aged 40 to 50 who had recovered from COVID-19.

The chain recombines TRBV5-6 with TRBJ1-3; TRBD1 matches 8 bases. CDR1 and CDR2 (germline): SGHDT, YYEEEE. CDR3 length equals 16 residues. V was clipped by 4 bases and J by 3 bases; unmatched bases: 9. The CDR3 coding sequence is TGTGCCAGCAGCGCTCCCGACAGGGGCTTTGGAAACACCATATATTTT. This sequence encodes CASSAPDRGFGNTIYF.

The J gene is TRBJ1-2, the V gene TRBV24-1, with D unresolved. The V end was cut by 3 bases, the J end by 5 bases, with 6 bases between. Looked up from germline, CDR1 is KGHDR and CDR2 is SFDVKD. The length of the CDR3 is 12 residues. CDR3 DNA sequence: TGTGCCACCAGTGATGAGTATTATGGCTACACCTTC. This sequence encodes CATSDEYYGYTF.

This rearrangement joins TRBV3-1 (or the pseudogene TRBV3-2) to TRBJ2-3; tentatively, D is TRBD1 (9 bases). Germline values: CDR1 LGHDT, CDR2 YNNKEL (reference sequence). The CDR3 loop spans 17 amino acids. Trimming cost V 1 base and J 4 bases, with 18 bases left between them. The CDR3 region is CASSQALAGQGPDTQYF. In DNA form, the CDR3 reads TGTGCCAGCAGCCAAGCTTTAGCGGGACAGGGCCCAGATACGCAGTATTTT.

The chain uses TRBV7-9 and TRBJ2-5, with a weak D call TRBD1 (5 bases). The ends were cut back, 3 bases at V and 5 bases at J, with 16 bases in the middle. The CDR3 runs to 15 residues. Germline lookup yields CDR1 SEHNR and CDR2 FQNEAQ (reference sequence). DNA for the CDR3: TGTGCCAGCAGCTTTCCCCAGGGTCTGGGGGAGACCCAGTACTTC. This translates into CASSFPQGLGETQYF.

The J gene is TRBJ1-2, the V gene TRBV5-4, with a tentative D call TRBD1 (5 bases). Germline CDR1 is SGHNT and CDR2 is YYREEE (reference sequence). CDR3 length equals 18 residues. V gave up 3 bases and J gave up 3 bases, with 24 bases separating them. This chain's CDR3 is CASSYGPPQGVRDYGYTF. In DNA, the CDR3 is TGTGCCAGCAGCTATGGGCCCCCGCAAGGGGTCAGAGACTATGGCTACACCTTC.

The chain is built from TRBV28 and TRBJ1-4; D is ambiguous. The germline V gene encodes CDR1 MDHEN and CDR2 SYDVKM. The CDR3 totals 14 residues. Trimming removed 2 bases at V and 2 bases at J, with 6 bases between. CDR3 nucleotides: TGTGCCAGCAGTTTAGTAACTACTAATGAAAAACTGTTTTTT. This gives the protein CASSLVTTNEKLFF.

The rearrangement joins TRBV15 to TRBJ2-7; the D is unclear. CDR1 LNHNV and CDR2 YYDKDF come from the germline V gene (reference sequence). CDR3 size: 14 residues. V shed 0 bases and J shed 3 bases, with 9 bases lying between them. The CDR3 DNA sequence: TGTGCCACCAGCAGAGAGTTGGCACGCTACGAGCAGTACTTC. Translation gives CATSRELARYEQYF.

The chain carries TRBV5-1 and TRBJ2-7; 7 bases are shared with TRBD2. Per the germline V gene, CDR1 is SGHRS and CDR2 is YFSETQ. The CDR3 length is 13 residues. The V and J ends lost 7 bases and 6 bases, in that order; junction bases with no gene match: 10. CDR3 residues: CASRGEGGLEQYF. The CDR3, as DNA: TGCGCCAGCCGCGGGGAGGGTGGTCTCGAGCAGTACTTC.

V is TRBV9 and J is TRBJ2-5, with 8 bases that match TRBD2. V was clipped by 0 bases and J by 1 base; unmatched bases: 14. This CDR3 is 19 amino acids long. The V gene's germline CDR1 is SGDLS and CDR2 YYNGEE. Written as DNA, the CDR3 is TGTGCCAGCAGCGTAGGAGGGACTAGGTGGTCTGCTTCCCAAGAGACCCAGTACTTC. Its protein product is CASSVGGTRWSASQETQYF.

V usage is TRBV30 and J usage is TRBJ2-3; D not certain. Trimming shortened V by 0 bases and J by 0 bases, and 10 bases separated the two germline ends. Germline V gene lookup returns CDR1 GTSNPN and CDR2 SVGIG (reference sequence). The CDR3 runs to 15 residues. The DNA for the CDR3 is TGTGCCTGGAGTGTTTACCTGACTAGCACAGATACGCAGTATTTT. It codes for CAWSVYLTSTDTQYF.

The sample holds one count of this clone. The CDR3 sequence is CATSDFTSGRAGNEQFF. The CDR3 DNA reads as TGTGCCACCAGTGATTTTACTAGCGGGAGGGCTGGCAATGAGCAGTTCTTC. V and J are TRBV24-1 and TRBJ2-1; the match to TRBD2 covers 13 bases. The CDR3 runs 17 residues. Trimming removed 1 base from V and 6 bases from J; junction bases left unmatched: 5. Germline assignment: CDR1 KGHDR and CDR2 SFDVKD.

The chain combines TRBV30 with TRBJ1-3; 7 bases line up with TRBD1. J gave up 2 bases and V 3 bases, and 7 bases lay outside the gene matches. CDR1 is GTSNPN, CDR2 SVGIG, per germline (reference sequence). The CDR3 spans 15 residues. This CDR3 is CAWRLPDRAGNTIYF. CDR3 in DNA: TGTGCCTGGAGGCTCCCCGACAGGGCTGGAAACACCATATATTTT.

The CDR3 loop is CASSPFQGANTGELFF. CDR3 coding DNA: TGCGCCAGCAGCCCGTTCCAGGGGGCGAACACCGGGGAGCTGTTTTTT. V usage is TRBV4-1 and J usage is TRBJ2-2, with 7 bases that match TRBD1. Trimming removed 4 bases from V and 0 bases from J; junction bases left unmatched: 5. This CDR3 contains 16 residues. Germline loops: CDR1 MGHRA, CDR2 YSYEKL.

CDR3 loop: CATSDGTGWTQYF. CDR3 sequence (DNA): TGTGCCACCAGTGATGGGACAGGGTGGACGCAGTATTTT. V and J are TRBV24-1 and TRBJ2-3; TRBD1 matches 9 bases. The CDR3 is 13 amino acids. Germline V gene sequence: CDR1 KGHDR, CDR2 SFDVKD. Trimming took 3 bases from V and 9 from J; bases not matched to a gene: 3.